One and the same sample provided the 21 T cell receptor beta chains below, sequenced in a study of shared clonotypes between healthy human individuals. Repertoires were generated with immunoSEQ multiplex PCR, while TCRdb's copy carries only in-frame clones and drops some. The sample lists about 2.3 million clones, approximately 95% seen once, with 0.39% in the top ten. The sequenced material came from naive CD4+ T cells from PBMCs. The subset: CD45RA+ positively selected. All receptors derive from a man aged 18-30 years in good health. Some clones in this sample may be carry-over from other donors' samples.

About this clone: Other DNA variants within this sample encode the same CDR3. The chain recombines TRBV5-1 with TRBJ1-4; TRBD1 aligns across 10 bases. Germline V lookup: CDR1 SGHRS, CDR2 YFSETQ. The length of the CDR3 is 14 residues. Trimming removed 4 bases from V and 6 bases from J; junction bases left unmatched: 3. The CDR3 DNA sequence: TGCGCCAGCAGCCTCGGACAGGGGGATGAAAAACTGTTTTTT. Translated: CASSLGQGDEKLFF.

V usage is TRBV28 and J usage is TRBJ1-2; no firm D call. CDR3 length: 11 amino acids. Germline lookup yields CDR1 MDHEN and CDR2 SYDVKM. Trimming stripped 5 bases from V and 3 bases from J, with 4 bases between. The CDR3 DNA reads TGTGCCAGCAGTGCCTACTATGGCTACACCTTC. Translating it yields CASSAYYGYTF.

This clone was counted a few times. This chain uses TRBV29-1 with TRBJ1-5, with D tentatively TRBD1 (5 bases). V was shortened by 8 bases and J by 4 bases, with 12 bases between the two germline ends. Germline lookup yields CDR1 SQVTM and CDR2 ANQGSEA. The CDR3 has 12 residues. CDR3 nucleotides: TGCAGCCCGGGGCAAGCTAATCAGCCCCAGCATTTT. It encodes CSPGQANQPQHF.

Only one count was recorded for this clone. The sample has other DNA sequences that encode this CDR3 too. V usage is TRBV28 and J usage is TRBJ2-7, with 7 nucleotides matching TRBD1. V shed 4 bases, J shed 2 bases, and the junction held 8 bases outside the gene matches. This CDR3 comprises 15 residues. The germline gives CDR1 MDHEN, CDR2 SYDVKM. CDR3 nucleotide sequence: TGTGCCAGCAGTTCATCCGGGACAGACACCTACGAGCAGTACTTC. Protein product: CASSSSGTDTYEQYF.

In the case of this clone: Other DNA sequences in the sample encode the same CDR3. The V and J genes are TRBV6-4 and TRBJ2-1, with 7 bases lining up with TRBD1. After removal of 6 bases from V and 1 base from J, the junction contained 6 bases not matched to a gene. The CDR3 has 15 amino acids. CDR1 and CDR2 from the germline V gene are MRHNA and SNTAGT. The CDR3 DNA reads TGTGCCAGCAGCCCGGACAGGACATCCTACAATGAGCAGTTCTTC. This codes for CASSPDRTSYNEQFF.

This clone appeared once. V usage is TRBV4-3 and J usage is TRBJ1-5; D gene unclear. Germline lookup yields CDR1 LGHNA and CDR2 YSLEER. The CDR3 is 15 residues long. The ends were cut back, 4 bases at V and 0 bases at J, with 10 bases in the middle. The CDR3 region is CASSPGAYSNQPQHF. For the CDR3, the DNA is TGCGCCAGCAGCCCCGGAGCTTATAGCAATCAGCCCCAGCATTTT.

The chain links TRBV28 to TRBJ2-7; TRBD2 matches 7 bases. The V gene's germline CDR1 is MDHEN and CDR2 SYDVKM. This CDR3 is 14 amino acids long. The J segment lost 0 bases and the V segment lost 7 bases, leaving 6 bases of the junction unmatched. The CDR3 DNA reads as TGTGCCAGCAACTTACCGGGAGGCTCCTACGAGCAGTACTTC. Encoded protein: CASNLPGGSYEQYF. The entire variable domain, with the rest obtained from reference TRBV28 and TRBJ2-7, is as follows: DVKVTQSSRYLVKRTGEKVFLECVQDMDHENMFWYRQDPGLGLRLIYFSYDVKMKEKGDIPEGYSVSREKKERFSLILESASTNQTSMYLCASNLPGGSYEQYFGPGTRLTVT.

The CDR3 region has the DNA TGTGCCAGCAGCGCAAGACCGGGACAGAGCTCCTATAATTCACCCCTCCACTTT. Protein product: CASSARPGQSSYNSPLHF. The chain employs TRBV5-4 and TRBJ1-6; TRBD1 matches 7 bases. The germline V gene has CDR1 SGHNT and CDR2 YYREEE (reference sequence). This CDR3 region has 18 residues. J was trimmed by 0 bases and V by 4 bases; bases with no gene match: 10.

The CDR3 loop reads CASGYLGRSGGENTGELFF. In nucleotides, the CDR3 is TGTGCCAGCGGCTATCTTGGACGGTCGGGAGGCGAAAACACCGGGGAGCTGTTTTTT. This chain links TRBV11-2 with TRBJ2-2; 7 nucleotides match TRBD2. After removal of 8 bases from V and 2 bases from J, the junction contained 20 bases not matched to a gene. The CDR3 spans 19 residues. Germline-derived CDR1 and CDR2 are SGHAT and FQNNGV.

The chain recombines TRBV28 with TRBJ1-1; 7 positions match TRBD1. Losses at the gene ends were 4 bases for V and 1 base for J; bases not matched to a gene: 0. The CDR3 is made up of 13 amino acids. Per the germline V gene, CDR1 is MDHEN and CDR2 is SYDVKM. The chain's CDR3 is CASSYRGNTEAFF. As DNA, the CDR3 is TGTGCCAGCAGTTACAGGGGGAACACTGAAGCTTTCTTT.

The V gene is TRBV2, the J gene TRBJ2-3, with D possibly TRBD2 on 6 matching bases. V shed 3 bases and J shed 0 bases, with 10 bases lying between them. Germline loops: CDR1 SNHLY, CDR2 FYNNEI. This CDR3 comprises 15 residues. CDR3 protein: CASSDGGASTDTQYF. The CDR3 region has the DNA TGTGCCAGCAGTGACGGCGGGGCTAGCACAGATACGCAGTATTTT.

This chain connects TRBV7-7 to TRBJ2-7; 7 bases agree with TRBD1. Germline trimming cut 5 bases from V and 5 bases from J; bases unmatched to any gene: 6. Germline V gene sequence: CDR1 SSHAT, CDR2 FNYEAQ (reference sequence). The CDR3 runs to 13 residues. For the CDR3, the DNA is TGTGCCAGCAGCCCCACGACAGGGAACGAGCAGTACTTC. Residues: CASSPTTGNEQYF.

The chain employs TRBV19 and TRBJ1-2; D is perhaps TRBD1 (6 bases). The germline V gene has CDR1 LNHDA and CDR2 SQIVND (reference sequence). This CDR3 region has 13 residues. Trimming left V 6 bases short and J 8 bases short, with 16 bases between. Here the CDR3 DNA reads TGTGCCAGTAGCCTCGACAGGAGGGGAGGCTACACCTTC. It is translated as CASSLDRRGGYTF.

This chain connects TRBV27 to TRBJ2-2; 7 nucleotides align to TRBD2. The CDR3 totals 15 residues. Germline V lookup: CDR1 MNHEY, CDR2 SMNVEV (reference sequence). V lost 7 bases to trimming and J lost 5 bases; unmatched junction nucleotides: 10. The DNA of the CDR3 is TGTGCCAGCACACGGGCTACAGCGGGAACCGGGGAGCTGTTTTTT. Amino acids: CASTRATAGTGELFF.

The chain couples TRBV19 to TRBJ2-7; 8 bases are a match to TRBD1. The germline V gene encodes CDR1 LNHDA and CDR2 SQIVND (reference sequence). The CDR3 has 14 amino acids. V was clipped by 4 bases and J by 2 bases; unmatched bases: 4. The CDR3: CASSTQQGAYEQYF. The DNA of the CDR3 is TGTGCCAGTAGTACCCAACAGGGGGCCTACGAGCAGTACTTC. The variable domain in full, completed from reference TRBV19 and TRBJ2-7, reads DGGITQSPKYLFRKEGQNVTLSCEQNLNHDAMYWYRQDPGQGLRLIYYSQIVNDFQKGDIAEGYSVSREKKESFPLTVTSAQKNPTAFYLCASSTQQGAYEQYFGPGTRLTVT.

V gene TRBV6-5 combines with J gene TRBJ2-7; TRBD1 matches at 8 bases. The CDR3 has 15 residues. In germline, CDR1 is MNHEY, CDR2 SVGAGI. J gave up 2 bases and V 0 bases, and 3 bases lay outside the gene matches. CDR3 nucleotide sequence: TGTGCCAGCAGTTACTCGGACAGGGTCACCTACGAGCAGTACTTC. It translates to CASSYSDRVTYEQYF.

The V call is TRBV6-4, the J call TRBJ2-7, with D unresolved. Germline values: CDR1 MRHNA, CDR2 SNTAGT. CDR3 length: 16 amino acids. With 4 bases removed from V and 0 bases from J, the gap between germline ends came to 16 bases. The CDR3 nucleotides are TGTGCCAGCAGTGCCAGGCAACCATTATCCTCCTACGAGCAGTACTTC. As protein: CASSARQPLSSYEQYF.

This rearrangement joins TRBV27 to TRBJ2-5, with unresolved D. V lost 3 bases and J lost 2, with 7 bases in between. The CDR3 covers 13 residues. Germline V gene sequence: CDR1 MNHEY, CDR2 SMNVEV (reference sequence). The CDR3 DNA reads as TGTGCCAGCAGTTTCGGCAGGCAAGAGACCCAGTACTTC. Encoded protein: CASSFGRQETQYF.

The chain uses TRBV5-4 and TRBJ2-5; TRBD2 matches at 7 bases. Germline V gives CDR1 SGHNT, CDR2 YYREEE (reference sequence). Trimming removed 3 bases from V and 2 bases from J; junction bases left unmatched: 10. The CDR3 length is 16 residues. The CDR3 sequence: CASSSSLEGGQETQYF. In DNA form, the CDR3 reads TGTGCCAGCAGCTCCTCTCTTGAGGGAGGGCAAGAGACCCAGTACTTC.

The V and J genes are TRBV21-1 and TRBJ2-7. TRBV21-1 is flagged as a pseudogene. The CDR3 totals 18 residues. CDR3 sequence: CASSTQNRDPTFRHEQYF. The CDR3 DNA follows: TGTGCCAGCAGCACTCAAAACCGGGACCCAACGTTCCGCCACGAGCAGTACTTC.

V usage is TRBV28 and J usage is TRBJ2-7; D is perhaps TRBD2 (5 bases). Looked up from germline, CDR1 is MDHEN and CDR2 is SYDVKM. V lost 5 bases and J lost 2, with 16 bases in between. This CDR3 is 15 amino acids long. The CDR3 region has the DNA TGTGCCAGCAGTGCGGGTCAGCCACCGCCCTACGAGCAGTACTTC. Protein sequence: CASSAGQPPPYEQYF.